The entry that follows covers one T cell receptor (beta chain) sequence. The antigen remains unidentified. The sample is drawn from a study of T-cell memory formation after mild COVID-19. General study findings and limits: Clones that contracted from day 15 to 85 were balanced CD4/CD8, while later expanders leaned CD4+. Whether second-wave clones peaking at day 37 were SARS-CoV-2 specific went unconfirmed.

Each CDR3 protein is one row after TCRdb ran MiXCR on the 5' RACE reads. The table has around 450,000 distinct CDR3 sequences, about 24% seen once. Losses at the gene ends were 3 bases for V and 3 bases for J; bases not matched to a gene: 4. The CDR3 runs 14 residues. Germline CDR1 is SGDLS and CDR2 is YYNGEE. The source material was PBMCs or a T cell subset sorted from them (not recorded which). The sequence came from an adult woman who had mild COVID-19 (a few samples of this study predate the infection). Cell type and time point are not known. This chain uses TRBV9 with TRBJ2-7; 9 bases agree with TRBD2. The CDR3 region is CASSEFSGSYEQYF. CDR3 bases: TGTGCCAGCAGCGAATTTAGCGGGAGCTACGAGCAGTACTTC.